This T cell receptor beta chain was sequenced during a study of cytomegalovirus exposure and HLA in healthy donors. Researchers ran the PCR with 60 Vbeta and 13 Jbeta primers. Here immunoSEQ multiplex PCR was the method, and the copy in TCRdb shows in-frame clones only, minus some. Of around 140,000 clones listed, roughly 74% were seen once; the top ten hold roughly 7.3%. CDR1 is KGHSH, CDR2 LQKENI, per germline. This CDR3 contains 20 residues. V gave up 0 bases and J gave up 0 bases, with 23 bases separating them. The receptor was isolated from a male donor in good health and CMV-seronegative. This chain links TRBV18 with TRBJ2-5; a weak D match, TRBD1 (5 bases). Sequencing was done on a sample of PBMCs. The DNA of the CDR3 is TGTGCCAGCTCACCACCAGAATGGGTTGGGCAGGGAAGCAACCAAGAGACCCAGTACTTC. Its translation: CASSPPEWVGQGSNQETQYF.